The 7 T cell receptor beta chains below were found in one sample sequenced in a study of regulatory T cells in long-lasting Graves disease. The authors built TCR beta libraries using iRepertoire HTBI primers and Arm-PCR of CDR3 regions. From the multiplex PCR reads, TCRdb called clonotypes with MiXCR, one entry per CDR3 protein. The sample contains approximately 230,000 distinct CDR3 sequences, 18% of which appear only once. The time point was: newly diagnosed GD, antithyroid drugs for less than 3 months. PBMC RNA served as the TCR library source. The sample was peripheral blood mononuclear cells (PBMCs), taken at new diagnosis, from a patient treated with antithyroid drugs. These receptors came from a female donor with Graves disease.

This clonotype showed up many times. The rearrangement links TRBV20-1 to TRBJ1-2, with unresolved D. The CDR3 contains 10 residues. V was shortened by 6 bases and J by 0 bases, with 2 bases between the two germline ends. CDR1 is DFQATT and CDR2 is SNEGSKA in the germline V gene (reference sequence). CDR3 coding DNA: TGCAGTGCCTCTAACTATGGCTACACCTTC. Translated: CSASNYGYTF.

At least ten counts were recorded for this clonotype. The chain joins TRBV6-1 to TRBJ1-5; possibly TRBD1 for D (5 bases). CDR3 size: 15 residues. Trimming removed 6 bases from V and 0 bases from J, with 12 bases in between. Germline V gene lookup returns CDR1 MNHNS and CDR2 SASEGT. CDR3 residues: CASRVAGGSNQPQHF. The CDR3 coding sequence is TGTGCCAGCAGGGTTGCGGGGGGTAGCAATCAGCCCCAGCATTTT.

This clonotype was observed many times. V and J are TRBV29-1 and TRBJ1-2; D remains unclear. Germline lookup yields CDR1 SQVTM and CDR2 ANQGSEA. Trimming took off 4 bases at V and 1 base at J, with 7 bases between the two ends. The CDR3 contains 12 residues. The CDR3, as DNA: TGCAGCGTTGCGGGCAGTAACTATGGCTACACCTTC. Amino acids: CSVAGSNYGYTF.

This clonotype was observed at least ten times. The chain joins TRBV20-1 to TRBJ2-1, with 8 nucleotides matching TRBD2. After removal of 3 bases from V and 1 base from J, the junction contained 5 bases not matched to a gene. CDR3 length: 15 amino acids. The germline V gene has CDR1 DFQATT and CDR2 SNEGSKA (reference sequence). The DNA of the CDR3 is TGCAGTGCTAGTGGAGCGGGAGTTTCCTACAATGAGCAGTTCTTC. Protein sequence: CSASGAGVSYNEQFF.

This clonotype appeared a few times. A far larger clone is one nucleotide away, so this likely arose from a read error. The chain uses TRBV11-3 and TRBJ2-2; D unclear. The CDR3 spans 12 residues. The germline gives CDR1 SGHNT, CDR2 YENEEA. V lost 8 bases and J 6 bases, leaving 10 bases between the germline ends. CDR3 sequence (DNA): TGTGCCAGCGGTTCAGGCGCCGGGGAGCTGTTTTTT. This sequence encodes CASGSGAGELFF.

This clonotype occurred once. A far larger clone is just one base off, so this is likely a read error. This chain connects TRBV28 to TRBJ2-3; 14 nucleotides align to TRBD2. The better agreement between TRBJ2-5 and the DNA end casts doubt on the J call. CDR3 length: 17 residues. Per germline, CDR1 MDHEN and CDR2 SYDVKM. CDR3 DNA: TGTGCCAGCAGTCTTTTCGGGACTAGCGGGAGTAGGGTGACCCAGTACTTC. It encodes CASSLFGTSGSRVTQYF.

This clonotype was seen at least ten times. The chain recombines TRBV11-2 with TRBJ2-3; D is unclear. Germline CDR1 and CDR2: SGHAT and FQNNGV. The CDR3 runs 16 residues. V lost 1 base, J lost 2 bases, and 13 bases lay in between. The DNA for the CDR3 is TGTGCCAGCAGCTTAGGCTTCGGCGGAGACACAGATACGCAGTATTTT. As protein: CASSLGFGGDTDTQYF.